These 2 T cell receptor beta chains were sequenced from one sample in a study of cytotoxic CD8 clonotypes in ibrutinib-treated CLL. Sequencing was performed with immunoSEQ multiplex PCR; in TCRdb, only in-frame clones are kept and a portion is missing. The sample contains 25,000 to 30,000 clones, 69% of which appear only once. The sequencing used PBMCs, collected after 24 months of ibrutinib treatment. The origin of the receptors is a human donor with chronic lymphocytic leukemia.

This chain connects TRBV5-1 to TRBJ2-2; perhaps TRBD2 as D (5 bases). V was cut by 4 bases and J by 7 bases, with 17 bases left in between. Germline loops: CDR1 SGHRS, CDR2 YFSETQ. This CDR3 spans 15 amino acids. The CDR3 reads CASSLQTRVDGELFF. The CDR3 DNA follows: TGCGCCAGCAGCCTTCAGACGCGGGTGGACGGGGAGCTGTTTTTT.

This clone was counted at least ten times. This chain connects TRBV9 to TRBJ2-7; 10 nucleotides match TRBD2. Germline V gene sequence: CDR1 SGDLS, CDR2 YYNGEE. Trimming at V came to 4 bases and at J to 1 base, leaving 2 bases not matched to a gene. The CDR3 is made up of 14 amino acids. The CDR3 region is CASSPSGGSYEQYF. The CDR3 DNA sequence: TGTGCCAGCAGCCCTAGCGGGGGATCCTACGAGCAGTACTTC.